The entry below gives a single T cell receptor beta chain sequence along with its context. This entry is derived from a study of cytomegalovirus exposure and HLA in healthy donors. In the PCR, 60 Vbeta and 13 Jbeta primers were used. Generated by immunoSEQ multiplex PCR, the TCRdb table keeps only in-frame clones and is missing some. The table records approximately 160,000 clones, roughly three quarters of them present only once. The CDR3 contains 14 residues. The V gene's germline CDR1 is SGHVS and CDR2 FNYEAQ. V was cut by 5 bases and J by 6 bases, with 17 bases left in between. The material sequenced was PBMCs. The chain has TRBV7-6 and TRBJ2-7, with D tentatively TRBD1 (5 bases). The receptor was isolated from a woman in her forties or fifties in good health and CMV-seropositive. CDR3 protein: CASSGRQIRGEQYF. For the CDR3, the DNA is TGTGCCAGCAGCGGAAGACAGATTAGGGGCGAGCAGTACTTC.